This TCR beta chain was found in a study of shared clonotypes between healthy human individuals. Study context: Three plates were used per donor for CD4 naive, three for CD4 memory, two for CD8 naive and one for CD8 memory.

Points on this clone: A read error may be the cause here, since a much bigger clone is one base away. Other nucleotide sequences in the sample specify the same CDR3.

Profiling relied on immunoSEQ multiplex PCR, and the TCRdb table lists in-frame clones only, not all of them. The table has around 700,000 clones, about two thirds seen once. V was pared by 3 bases and J by 2 bases, with 11 bases between. This CDR3 is built from 14 residues. Germline V gives CDR1 MNHEY, CDR2 SMNVEV (reference sequence). The sample comprised memory CD4+ T cells sorted from blood. Described subset: CD45RA-negative fraction. The rearrangement joins TRBV27 to TRBJ2-7, with D perhaps TRBD1 (5 bases). The TCR comes from a woman in her thirties in good health. Here the CDR3 reads CASSFSQGPYEQYF. DNA for the CDR3: TGTGCCAGCAGTTTCAGCCAGGGCCCCTACGAGCAGTACTTC.